The 15 T cell receptor beta chains given below trace back to one sample, sequenced in a study of blood T cell repertoires in COVID-19. The assay was immunoSEQ multiplex PCR, and TCRdb's table has in-frame clones only and misses some. The table has around 140,000 clones, about four fifths seen once; the top ten hold approximately 3.4%. Material: peripheral blood. The receptors stem from a man between 65 and 85 years old who had recovered from COVID-19.

The chain joins TRBV6-2 or TRBV6-3 to TRBJ2-7; D may be TRBD2 (6 bases). Per germline, CDR1 MNHEY and CDR2 SVGEGT. This CDR3 region has 13 residues. V was trimmed by 5 bases and J by 3 bases, leaving 11 bases between them. The CDR3 DNA reads as TGTGCCAGCAGTCCCGGGAGCTACTACGAGCAGTACTTC. Its protein is CASSPGSYYEQYF.

This chain joins TRBV3-1 (or the pseudogene TRBV3-2) and TRBJ2-7; 7 positions agree with TRBD1. J gave up 2 bases and V 4 bases, and 2 bases lay outside the gene matches. CDR1 is LGHDT, CDR2 YNNKEL, per germline (reference sequence). This CDR3 has 13 amino acids. The DNA for the CDR3 is TGTGCCAGCAGCCGACAGGGTACCTACGAGCAGTACTTC. It codes for CASSRQGTYEQYF.

The rearrangement links TRBV3-1 (or the pseudogene TRBV3-2) to TRBJ2-5; D is possibly TRBD2 (6 bases). The CDR3 loop spans 14 amino acids. V was clipped by 4 bases and J by 5 bases, with 14 bases between them. CDR1 LGHDT and CDR2 YNNKEL come from the germline V gene (reference sequence). The CDR3, as DNA: TGTGCCAGCAGCCTCGGTGGGGGGTGGGAGACCCAGTACTTC. Translating it yields CASSLGGGWETQYF.

The rearrangement joins TRBV12-5 to TRBJ2-3, with 9 positions matching TRBD2. CDR3 length equals 16 residues. With V trimmed by 0 bases and J by 3 bases, 4 bases remained unmatched. Germline CDR1 is LGHNT and CDR2 is FRNRAP. CDR3 region: CASGLVPSGKTDTQYF. The CDR3 coding sequence is TGTGCTAGTGGTTTGGTACCTAGCGGGAAAACAGATACGCAGTATTTT.

A word on this clone: The sample holds other DNA sequences that translate to the same CDR3. The gene calls are TRBV6-5 and TRBJ1-1; 10 bases align to TRBD1. CDR1 is MNHEY, CDR2 SVGAGI, per germline. This CDR3 has 14 residues. The trim removed 5 bases at V and 5 bases at J, leaving 5 bases unmatched. CDR3 in DNA: TGTGCCAGCAGTCGGGACAGGGGAGGGACTGAAGCTTTCTTT. Protein product: CASSRDRGGTEAFF.

V usage is TRBV7-2 and J usage is TRBJ2-2; D may be TRBD2 (5 bases). CDR3 size: 15 residues. Deletions cut 4 bases from V and 5 bases from J, with 14 bases between. Germline V gene data show CDR1 as SGHTA and CDR2 as FQGNSA. CDR3 sequence: CASSSIGVGTGELFF. The CDR3 bases are TGTGCCAGCAGCTCAATCGGGGTTGGGACCGGGGAGCTGTTTTTT. The full variable domain, its missing parts supplied by reference TRBV7-2 and TRBJ2-2, is GAGVSQSPSNKVTEKGKDVELRCDPISGHTALYWYRQSLGQGLEFLIYFQGNSAPDKSGLPSDRFSAERTGGSVSTLTIQRTQQEDSAVYLCASSSIGVGTGELFFGEGSRLTVL.

Only one count was recorded for this clone. V and J are TRBV5-4 and TRBJ2-3, with 15 bases matching TRBD2. The CDR3 covers 16 residues. Germline CDR1 reads SGHNT; CDR2 reads YYREEE (reference sequence). V trimming: 3 bases; J trimming: 4 bases; junction bases outside the gene matches: 3. The CDR3 DNA is TGTGCCAGCAGCTGGACTAGCGGGAGGGAGGCAGATACGCAGTATTTT. Its translation is CASSWTSGREADTQYF.

J is TRBJ1-2 and V is TRBV6-2 or TRBV6-3, with a possible D match to TRBD1 (5 bases). The V end lost 5 bases, the J end lost 3 bases, and 16 bases lay between the germline ends. This CDR3 has 15 residues. CDR1 is MNHEY, CDR2 SVGEGT, per germline. In DNA, the CDR3 is TGTGCCAGCAGTACGCGGGACCGAAGATACTATGGCTACACCTTC. Its translation is CASSTRDRRYYGYTF.

V is TRBV5-1 and J is TRBJ2-1; D gene ambiguous. The CDR3 loop spans 13 amino acids. Trimming removed 4 bases from V and 8 bases from J, with 13 bases in between. The germline CDR1 and CDR2 sequences are SGHRS and YFSETQ. For the CDR3, the DNA is TGCGCCAGCAGCCTGAACGGAGCCCATGAGCAGTTCTTC. This encodes CASSLNGAHEQFF.

This clone was seen many times. The CDR3 DNA sequence: TGTGCCAGCAGTTACGGACAGGGCTTTCAGCCCCAGCATTTT. Amino acids: CASSYGQGFQPQHF. This sequence joins TRBV6-5 and TRBJ1-5; 8 bases fit TRBD1. The germline V gene has CDR1 MNHEY and CDR2 SVGAGI. Unmatched junction bases numbered 3, after V lost 2 bases and J lost 6 bases. The CDR3 length is 14 residues.

V gene TRBV6-2 or TRBV6-3 combines with J gene TRBJ2-3; D remains ambiguous. V was clipped by 2 bases and J by 0 bases, with 9 bases between them. Germline values: CDR1 MNHEY, CDR2 SVGEGT. CDR3 length equals 15 residues. The CDR3 sequence: CASSYGQASTDTQYF. The CDR3 DNA follows: TGTGCCAGCAGTTACGGGCAGGCTAGCACAGATACGCAGTATTTT.

Remarks on this clone: A clone one base away is much larger, so this may be a read error. The chain combines TRBV14 with TRBJ2-1; maybe TRBD1 (6 bases). V was trimmed by 4 bases and J by 0 bases, leaving 22 bases between them. Germline CDR1 reads SGHDN; CDR2 reads FVKESK. CDR3 size: 19 residues. This CDR3 is CASSPTDRWGRDSYNEQFF. The CDR3 DNA follows: TGTGCCAGCAGCCCGACAGACAGGTGGGGCCGAGACTCCTACAATGAGCAGTTCTTC.

This clone has just one count. V is TRBV12-3 or TRBV12-4 and J is TRBJ1-2; TRBD1 might be the D (6 bases). Trimming left V 9 bases short and J 8 bases short, with 19 bases between. CDR3 size: 13 residues. The DNA for the CDR3 is TGTGCCAGTCGACCCCTGGCCGGACAGGGCTACACCTTC. Translating gives CASRPLAGQGYTF.

This sequence joins TRBV7-9 and TRBJ2-5; the D gene is possibly TRBD2 (6 bases). Trimming took 0 bases from V and 9 from J, leaving 14 bases between them. Germline loops: CDR1 SEHNR, CDR2 FQNEAQ (reference sequence). The CDR3 consists of 14 residues. CDR3 protein: CASSLAGSRRAQYF. The CDR3 DNA follows: TGTGCCAGCAGCTTAGCGGGTTCGAGGAGGGCCCAGTACTTC.

The CDR3 region is CASSYSMGLETQYF. For the CDR3, the DNA is TGTGCCAGCAGTTACTCTATGGGCCTGGAGACCCAGTACTTC. This rearrangement joins TRBV6-5 to TRBJ2-5, with unresolved D. Germline values: CDR1 MNHEY, CDR2 SVGAGI. This CDR3 has 14 residues. The ends were cut back, 0 bases at V and 5 bases at J, with 10 bases in the middle.